The entry below describes one T cell receptor beta chain. The antigen remains undetermined. Sequenced by immunoSEQ multiplex PCR; TCRdb stores in-frame clones only, minus some. The data hold about 62,000 clones, with nearly 95% observed a single time. Trimming took off 3 bases at V and 5 bases at J, with 6 bases between the two ends. The germline CDR1 and CDR2 sequences are SEHNR and FQNEAQ (reference sequence). The CDR3 contains 12 residues. This entry is derived from a study of OX40 agonist ivuxolimab in advanced cancers. Study observations and caveats: On average, CD8+ T cells showed a greater number of expanded clones than CD4+.

The sequence came from an adult with an advanced solid tumor such as melanoma, head and neck, liver or kidney cancer. Sample: CD4+ or CD8+ T cells sorted from blood, taken in a trial of the OX40 agonist ivuxolimab. The chain carries TRBV7-9 and TRBJ2-3, with D possibly being TRBD2 (5 bases). CDR3 nucleotides: TGTGCCAGCAGCTTCGGAGGAGATACGCAGTATTTT. Translation gives CASSFGGDTQYF.